Each of the 26 T cell receptor beta chains below was sequenced from the same sample in a study of patients and donors after allogeneic stem cell transplantation. TCRdb ran MiXCR on the RT-PCR reads and lists one entry per CDR3 protein. The data show about 960,000 distinct CDR3 sequences, around 17% seen once. The material sequenced was blood, either unsorted or a sorted T cell fraction (not recorded which). These receptors all come from a human donor who was either an allogeneic HSCT recipient or a stem cell or donor lymphocyte infusion donor (not recorded which). It is not recorded whose cells these are; they may come from a transplant donor.

The rearrangement joins TRBV11-1 to TRBJ2-5, with 7 nucleotides matching TRBD1. V gave up 4 bases and J gave up 2 bases; unmatched junction bases: 7. The CDR3 is made up of 15 amino acids. Germline values: CDR1 SGHAT, CDR2 FQDESV (reference sequence). CDR3 nucleotides: TGTGCCAGCAGCTCCACTGGACAGGATCAAGAGACCCAGTACTTC. Residues: CASSSTGQDQETQYF.

This chain links TRBV15 with TRBJ2-1; 9 positions match TRBD2. V was clipped by 0 bases and J by 4 bases; unmatched bases: 7. In germline, CDR1 is LNHNV, CDR2 YYDKDF (reference sequence). The CDR3 is 17 residues long. The CDR3 coding sequence is TGTGCCACCAGCAGAGATCGTCTGACTAGCGGTTACAATGAGCAGTTCTTC. It codes for CATSRDRLTSGYNEQFF.

This clonotype occurred a few times. The chain recombines TRBV4-3 with TRBJ1-1; D unclear. This CDR3 is 13 amino acids long. Germline V gene data show CDR1 as LGHNA and CDR2 as YSLEER. V lost 4 bases and J lost 4, with 10 bases in between. DNA for the CDR3: TGCGCCAGCAGCCCCCTCCCGAGCACTGAAGCTTTCTTT. Amino acid sequence: CASSPLPSTEAFF.

This clonotype has only a few counts. The gene calls are TRBV12-3 or TRBV12-4 and TRBJ2-2, with TRBD2 as a possible D gene (6 bases). Trimming took off 1 base at V and 5 bases at J, with 8 bases between the two ends. The CDR3 consists of 14 residues. The CDR3 spells CASSLVAETGELFF. The CDR3 DNA sequence: TGTGCCAGCAGTTTAGTAGCGGAGACCGGGGAGCTGTTTTTT.

This clonotype has a single count. The chain couples TRBV7-2 to TRBJ2-7, with TRBD2 matching 8 bases. V was pared by 1 base and J by 3 bases, with 5 bases of the junction left unmatched. The CDR3 is 15 residues long. Looked up from germline, CDR1 is SGHTA and CDR2 is FQGNSA. The CDR3 sequence: CASSLERGRGYEQYF. CDR3 coding DNA: TGTGCCAGCAGCTTAGAGCGGGGGCGAGGCTACGAGCAGTACTTC.

The DNA for the CDR3 is TGCGCCAGCAGCTTGGGGGTGGGGGAAACTGAAGCTTTCTTT. Translating it yields CASSLGVGETEAFF. The J gene is TRBJ1-1, the V gene TRBV5-1; TRBD1 is a possible D gene (5 bases). This CDR3 spans 14 amino acids. CDR1 SGHRS and CDR2 YFSETQ come from the germline V gene. The V end was cut by 0 bases, the J end by 5 bases, with 11 bases between.

The chain couples TRBV6-5 to TRBJ2-3; 11 bases agree with TRBD2. Looked up from germline, CDR1 is MNHEY and CDR2 is SVGAGI. The CDR3 consists of 19 residues. With 2 bases clipped from V and 0 bases from J, the junction kept 10 bases outside the gene matches. The CDR3 spells CASSYPRLAGLTSTDTQYF. CDR3 bases: TGTGCCAGCAGTTACCCCAGACTAGCGGGACTTACTAGCACAGATACGCAGTATTTT.

This clonotype was recorded a few times. Here the CDR3 reads CASSESDRLNTEAFF. The CDR3 DNA follows: TGTGCCAGCAGTGAGTCGGACAGGCTGAACACTGAAGCTTTCTTT. The chain uses TRBV12-3 or TRBV12-4 and TRBJ1-1, with 7 positions matching TRBD1. Losses at the gene ends were 5 bases for V and 0 bases for J; bases not matched to a gene: 6. This CDR3 region has 15 residues.

This clonotype has a handful of counts. The chain recombines TRBV11-2 with TRBJ2-7; 12 positions agree with TRBD2. The CDR3 sequence is 18 residues long. J gave up 0 bases and V 5 bases, and 11 bases lay outside the gene matches. Per germline, CDR1 SGHAT and CDR2 FQNNGV. In nucleotides, the CDR3 is TGTGCCAGCAGCAACAGGGGGAGACTAGCGGGGGACTCCTACGAGCAGTACTTC. The encoded protein is CASSNRGRLAGDSYEQYF.

A few counts support this clonotype. This chain joins TRBV29-1 and TRBJ1-4, with D perhaps matching TRBD1 (5 bases). V lost 7 bases, J lost 7 bases, and 16 bases lay in between. The germline V gene has CDR1 SQVTM and CDR2 ANQGSEA. The CDR3 sequence is 13 residues long. CDR3 in DNA: TGCAGCGCCGGGGACTTCGGGGGTGAAAAACTGTTTTTT. It translates to CSAGDFGGEKLFF.

The chain joins TRBV28 to TRBJ2-1; possible D gene TRBD2, 6 bases. The germline CDR1 and CDR2 sequences are MDHEN and SYDVKM. This CDR3 spans 13 amino acids. Deletions cut 6 bases from V and 15 bases from J, with 21 bases between. The DNA of the CDR3 is TGTGCCAGCAGGGGGCGCGGGGCTCTGAGACCGTTCTTC. Translation gives CASRGRGALRPFF. Looking up the rest from reference TRBV28 and TRBJ2-1 gives the full variable domain: DVKVTQSSRYLVKRTGEKVFLECVQDMDHENMFWYRQDPGLGLRLIYFSYDVKMKEKGDIPEGYSVSREKKERFSLILESASTNQTSMYLCASRGRGALRPFFGPGTRLTVL.

This clonotype was seen more than once but under ten times. For the CDR3, the DNA is TGTGCCAGCAGCCCCTCTTCTTCTAACTATGGCTACACCTTC. It encodes CASSPSSSNYGYTF. The genes are TRBV7-3 and TRBJ1-2, with D hard to call. Germline V gives CDR1 SGHTA, CDR2 FQGTGA. The CDR3 runs 14 residues. V lost 5 bases, J lost 0 bases, and 10 bases lay in between.

The rearrangement links TRBV25-1 to TRBJ1-1, with D uncertain. Trimming removed 7 bases from V and 3 bases from J, with 12 bases in between. The CDR3 consists of 13 residues. Germline CDR1 is MGHDK and CDR2 is SYGVNS. The CDR3 DNA is TGTGCCAGCACCTTAACACCCTACACTGAAGCTTTCTTT. Protein sequence: CASTLTPYTEAFF.

This clonotype turned up a few times. This chain uses TRBV10-3 with TRBJ2-7; D perhaps matches TRBD2 (5 bases). Per the germline V gene, CDR1 is ENHRY and CDR2 is SYGVKD. There are 14 residues in the CDR3. The V end lost 3 bases, the J end lost 2 bases, and 11 bases lay between the germline ends. The chain's CDR3 is CAISDLDLTYEQYF. As DNA, the CDR3 is TGTGCCATCAGTGATCTGGACTTGACCTACGAGCAGTACTTC.

In this sample, this clonotype turned up many times. The chain recombines TRBV18 with TRBJ2-1, with D unclear. Deletions cut 4 bases from V and 0 bases from J, with 7 bases between. Germline V CDR1 and CDR2: KGHSH, LQKENI. CDR3 length equals 14 residues. The CDR3 DNA sequence: TGTGCCAGCTCACAGGGTAACTCCTACAATGAGCAGTTCTTC. Protein sequence: CASSQGNSYNEQFF.

The chain joins TRBV4-3 to TRBJ2-5; 7 positions agree with TRBD2. This CDR3 spans 17 amino acids. J was trimmed by 3 bases and V by 2 bases; bases with no gene match: 12. Germline CDR1 is LGHNA and CDR2 is YSLEER. CDR3: CASSQPRPGRGKETQYF. The CDR3 DNA is TGCGCCAGCAGCCAACCTCGGCCAGGGAGGGGAAAAGAGACCCAGTACTTC.

The chain uses TRBV3-1 and TRBJ1-1; D remains ambiguous. The ends were cut back, 1 base at V and 5 bases at J, with 11 bases in the middle. Germline V CDR1 and CDR2: LGHDT, YNNKEL (reference sequence). The CDR3 has 14 residues. CDR3 in DNA: TGTGCCAGCAGCCAAGTTTTAGGGCTGACTGAAGCTTTCTTT. Amino acids: CASSQVLGLTEAFF.

This clonotype showed up many times. This rearrangement joins TRBV7-8 to TRBJ2-7; D is unresolved. Germline V CDR1 and CDR2: SGHVS, FQNEAQ. The CDR3 has 14 amino acids. V was clipped by 7 bases and J by 9 bases, with 22 bases between them. CDR3 bases: TGTGCCAGCACCCTCGGACGGGCCCTAGTAGGGCAGTACTTC. It specifies CASTLGRALVGQYF.

The table lists this clonotype with a few counts. The chain has TRBV12-3 or TRBV12-4 and TRBJ1-2, with D hard to call. Trimming took off 3 bases at V and 4 bases at J, with 15 bases between the two ends. The CDR3 has 15 amino acids. CDR3 DNA sequence: TGTGCCAGCAGTTTTTCGGCAGACGCCCCCTATGGCTACACCTTC. It yields the protein CASSFSADAPYGYTF.

This chain links TRBV20-1 with TRBJ2-5, with D possibly being TRBD1 or TRBD2 (6 bases each). Germline CDR1 is DFQATT and CDR2 is SNEGSKA (reference sequence). This CDR3 spans 15 amino acids. Trimming left V 3 bases short and J 5 bases short, with 19 bases between. The CDR3 DNA reads TGCAGTGCTAGGAGGGGGGCGAACCGCGGGGAGACCCAGTACTTC. It is translated as CSARRGANRGETQYF.

In this sample, this clonotype turned up a few times. The gene calls are TRBV5-1 and TRBJ2-3; D remains unclear. The CDR3 covers 15 residues. The germline CDR1 and CDR2 sequences are SGHRS and YFSETQ. Trimming pared 4 bases from V and 0 bases from J, leaving 12 bases between. This CDR3 reads CASSVLGASTDTQYF. The CDR3 DNA reads as TGCGCCAGCAGCGTGCTAGGTGCTAGCACAGATACGCAGTATTTT.

In this sample, this clonotype turned up a few times. The gene calls are TRBV30 and TRBJ2-1; TRBD2 is a possible D gene (5 bases). The CDR3 sequence is 12 residues long. V gave up 4 bases and J gave up 6 bases, with 10 bases separating them. Germline lookup yields CDR1 GTSNPN and CDR2 SVGIG (reference sequence). DNA of the CDR3: TGTGCCTGGACGGGGAGCGTCAATGAGCAGTTCTTC. As protein: CAWTGSVNEQFF.

This chain uses TRBV2 with TRBJ1-5; 9 bases match TRBD1. The germline V gene encodes CDR1 SNHLY and CDR2 FYNNEI. The CDR3 spans 14 residues. With 4 bases clipped from V and 7 bases from J, the junction kept 5 bases outside the gene matches. The CDR3 is CASSGDRAAQPQHF. The CDR3 nucleotides read TGTGCCAGCAGTGGGGACAGGGCGGCCCAGCCCCAGCATTTT.

The chain links TRBV20-1 to TRBJ1-1; 7 bases map to TRBD1. Germline V gene data show CDR1 as DFQATT and CDR2 as SNEGSKA (reference sequence). CDR3 length: 17 residues. J gave up 4 bases and V 5 bases, and 19 bases lay outside the gene matches. CDR3 bases: TGCAGTGCTGGCCTCCGAGGGGGGGCCGCAGGGGGCACTGAAGCTTTCTTT. It encodes CSAGLRGGAAGGTEAFF.

This clonotype occurred many times. The V gene is TRBV12-3 or TRBV12-4, the J gene TRBJ2-1, with D perhaps matching TRBD2 (6 bases). Trimming took 6 bases from V and 0 from J, leaving 15 bases between them. The CDR3 totals 16 residues. CDR3 bases: TGTGCCAGCAGCGCGCGGGGAAGGAGCTCCTACAATGAGCAGTTCTTC. As protein: CASSARGRSSYNEQFF.

The sample holds a few counts of this clonotype. V gene TRBV7-8 combines with J gene TRBJ1-1; perhaps TRBD1 as D (6 bases). Between the trimmed V and J ends, which lost 5 bases and 1 base, there was a span of 20 bases. The CDR3 spans 17 residues. CDR1 is SGHVS and CDR2 is FQNEAQ in the germline V gene. This CDR3 reads CASSTPTGGFQNTEAFF. DNA for the CDR3: TGTGCCAGCAGCACACCGACAGGAGGGTTTCAGAACACTGAAGCTTTCTTT.